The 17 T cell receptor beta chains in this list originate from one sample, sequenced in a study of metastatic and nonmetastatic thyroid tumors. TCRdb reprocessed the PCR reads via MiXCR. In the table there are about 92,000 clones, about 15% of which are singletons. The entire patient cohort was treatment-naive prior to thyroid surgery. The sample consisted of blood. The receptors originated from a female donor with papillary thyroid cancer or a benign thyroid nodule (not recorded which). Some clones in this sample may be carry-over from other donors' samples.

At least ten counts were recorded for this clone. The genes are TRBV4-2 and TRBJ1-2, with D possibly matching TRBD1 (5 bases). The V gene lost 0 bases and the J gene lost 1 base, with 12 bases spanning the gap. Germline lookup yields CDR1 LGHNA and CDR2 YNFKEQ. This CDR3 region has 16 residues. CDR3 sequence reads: CASSQDRQGSNYGYTF. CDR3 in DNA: TGTGCCAGCAGCCAAGATCGGCAGGGCAGTAACTATGGCTACACCTTC.

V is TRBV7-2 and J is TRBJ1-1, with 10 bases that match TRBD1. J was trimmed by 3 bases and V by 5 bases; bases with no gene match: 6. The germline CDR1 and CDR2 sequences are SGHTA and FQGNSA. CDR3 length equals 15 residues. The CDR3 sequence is CASSKLGTGDTEAFF. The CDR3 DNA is TGTGCCAGCAGCAAACTTGGGACAGGGGACACTGAAGCTTTCTTT.

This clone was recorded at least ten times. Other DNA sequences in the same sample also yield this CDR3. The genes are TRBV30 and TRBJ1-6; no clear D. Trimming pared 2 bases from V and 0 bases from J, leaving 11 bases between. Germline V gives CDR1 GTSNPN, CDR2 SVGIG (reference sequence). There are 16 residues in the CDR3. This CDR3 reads CAWSQGSHSYNSPLHF. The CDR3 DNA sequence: TGTGCCTGGAGTCAAGGCAGTCACTCCTATAATTCACCCCTCCACTTT.

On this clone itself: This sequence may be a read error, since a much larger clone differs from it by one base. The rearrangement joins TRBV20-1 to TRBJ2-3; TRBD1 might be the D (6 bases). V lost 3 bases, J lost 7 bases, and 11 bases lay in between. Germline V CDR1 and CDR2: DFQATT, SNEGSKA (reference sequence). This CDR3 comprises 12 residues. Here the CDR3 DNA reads TGCAGTGCTAGGACAGGCCTTAATACGCAGTATTTT. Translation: CSARTGLNTQYF.

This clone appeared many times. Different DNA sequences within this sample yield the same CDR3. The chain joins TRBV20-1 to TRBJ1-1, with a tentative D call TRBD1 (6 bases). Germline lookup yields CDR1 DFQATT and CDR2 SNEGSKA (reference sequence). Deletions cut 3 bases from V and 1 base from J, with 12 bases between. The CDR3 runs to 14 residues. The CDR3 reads CSARAGHQNTEAFF. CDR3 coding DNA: TGCAGTGCTAGGGCGGGACACCAGAACACTGAAGCTTTCTTT.

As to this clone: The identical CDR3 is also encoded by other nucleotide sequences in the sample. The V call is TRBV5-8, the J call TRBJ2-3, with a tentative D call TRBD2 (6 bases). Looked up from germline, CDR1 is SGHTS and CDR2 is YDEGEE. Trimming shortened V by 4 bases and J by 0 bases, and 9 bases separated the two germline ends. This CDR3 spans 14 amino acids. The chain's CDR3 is CASSLGTSTDTQYF. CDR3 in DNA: TGTGCCAGCAGCCTCGGGACTAGCACAGATACGCAGTATTTT.

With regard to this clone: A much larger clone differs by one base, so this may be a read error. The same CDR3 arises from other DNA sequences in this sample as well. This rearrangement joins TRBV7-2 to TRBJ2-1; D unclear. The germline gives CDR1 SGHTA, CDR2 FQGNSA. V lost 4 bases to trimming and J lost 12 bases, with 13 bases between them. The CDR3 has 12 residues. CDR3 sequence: CASSSPGIGQFF. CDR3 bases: TGTGCCAGCAGCTCCCCAGGCATAGGGCAGTTCTTC.

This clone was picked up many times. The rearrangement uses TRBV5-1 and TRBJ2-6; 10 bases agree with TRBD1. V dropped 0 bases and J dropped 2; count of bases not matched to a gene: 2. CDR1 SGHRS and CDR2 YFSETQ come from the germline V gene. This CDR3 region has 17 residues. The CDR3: CASSLVGTGAGANVLTF. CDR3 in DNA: TGCGCCAGCAGCTTGGTGGGGACAGGGGCTGGGGCCAACGTCCTGACTTTC.

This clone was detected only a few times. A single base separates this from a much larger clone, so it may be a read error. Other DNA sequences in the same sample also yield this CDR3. The CDR3 reads CASNSLPYNSPLHF. The CDR3 DNA is TGTGCCAGCAACAGTCTGCCCTATAATTCACCTCTCCACTTT. The chain couples TRBV28 to TRBJ1-6; the D is unclear. Germline loops: CDR1 MDHEN, CDR2 SYDVKM. The CDR3 has 14 residues.

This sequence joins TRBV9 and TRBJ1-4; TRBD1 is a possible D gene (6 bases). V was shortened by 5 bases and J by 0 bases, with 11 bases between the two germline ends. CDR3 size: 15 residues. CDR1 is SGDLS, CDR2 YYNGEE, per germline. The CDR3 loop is CASSQGFPTNEKLFF. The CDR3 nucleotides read TGTGCCAGCAGTCAGGGGTTCCCAACTAATGAAAAACTGTTTTTT.

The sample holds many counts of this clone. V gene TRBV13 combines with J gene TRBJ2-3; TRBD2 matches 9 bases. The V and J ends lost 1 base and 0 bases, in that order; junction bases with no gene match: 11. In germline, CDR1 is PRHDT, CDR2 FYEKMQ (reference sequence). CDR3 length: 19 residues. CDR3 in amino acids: CASSLVFGGGAASTDTQYF. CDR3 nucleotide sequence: TGTGCCAGCAGCTTAGTGTTTGGCGGGGGGGCCGCGAGCACAGATACGCAGTATTTT.

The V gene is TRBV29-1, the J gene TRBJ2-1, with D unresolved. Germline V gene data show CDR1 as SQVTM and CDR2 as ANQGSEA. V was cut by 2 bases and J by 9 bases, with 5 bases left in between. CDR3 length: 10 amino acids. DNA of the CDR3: TGCAGCGTTGAAACGGGTGAGCAGTTCTTC. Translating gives CSVETGEQFF.

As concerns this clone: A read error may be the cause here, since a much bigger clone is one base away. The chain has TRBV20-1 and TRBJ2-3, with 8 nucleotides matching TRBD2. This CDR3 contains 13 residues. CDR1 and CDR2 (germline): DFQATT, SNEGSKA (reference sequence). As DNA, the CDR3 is TGCAGCGAGGGCCTAGCGGGCACAGATAAGCAGTATTTT. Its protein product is CSEGLAGTDKQYF.

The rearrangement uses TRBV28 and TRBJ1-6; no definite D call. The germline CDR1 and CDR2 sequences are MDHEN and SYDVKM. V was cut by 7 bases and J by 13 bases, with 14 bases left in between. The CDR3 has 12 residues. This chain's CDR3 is CASTPPRGPLHF. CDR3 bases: TGTGCCAGCACCCCCCCGCGTGGGCCCCTCCACTTT.

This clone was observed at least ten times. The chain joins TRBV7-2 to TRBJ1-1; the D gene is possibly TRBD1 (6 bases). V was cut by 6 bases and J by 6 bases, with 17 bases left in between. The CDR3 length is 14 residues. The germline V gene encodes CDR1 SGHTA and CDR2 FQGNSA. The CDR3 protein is CASRMTTGYAEAFF. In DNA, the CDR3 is TGTGCCAGCAGGATGACCACAGGGTACGCTGAAGCTTTCTTT.

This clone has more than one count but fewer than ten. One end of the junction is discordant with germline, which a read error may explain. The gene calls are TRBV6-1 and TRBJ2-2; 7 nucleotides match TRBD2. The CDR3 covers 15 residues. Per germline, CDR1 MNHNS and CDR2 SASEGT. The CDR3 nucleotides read TGTGCCAGCATCCTGGGGGGGATAAACACCGGTGAGCTGTTTTTT. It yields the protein CASILGGINTGELFF.

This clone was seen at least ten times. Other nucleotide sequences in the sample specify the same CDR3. CDR3 protein: CASSFAGLAGKETQYF. CDR3 bases: TGTGCCAGCAGTTTTGCCGGACTAGCGGGGAAAGAGACCCAGTACTTC. The V and J genes are TRBV28 and TRBJ2-5; 12 bases match TRBD2. Germline trimming cut 3 bases from V and 3 bases from J; bases unmatched to any gene: 5. The CDR3 extends over 16 amino acids. Germline values: CDR1 MDHEN, CDR2 SYDVKM.